Listed below are T cell receptor beta chains from one sample, sequenced in a study of T cell responses to AZD1222 COVID-19 vaccine. Generated by immunoSEQ multiplex PCR, the TCRdb table keeps only in-frame clones and is missing some. The sample has 190,000 or so clones; more than 85% are singletons. Sequenced here: peripheral blood, sampled 28 days after the second AZD1222 dose. Source of these receptors: an adult who received the AZD1222 COVID-19 vaccine. The CDR3 runs from the conserved cysteine through the conserved F or W. D genes are given only for firm matches. The size of a clone is reported for some rows only, either as once, few or many, or as a class for expanded clones.

j_call: TRBJ1-4
v_call: TRBV28
clone_size: NA
d_call: NA
cdr3_nt: TGTGCCAGCAGTTCGGGAGATTTGGCTAATGAAAAACTGTTTTTT
cdr3_aa: CASSSGDLANEKLFF

j_call: TRBJ1-6
v_call: TRBV2
clone_size: NA
d_call: NA
cdr3_nt: TGTGCCAGCAGACCGAGGGAGGGGTCACCCCTCCACTTT
cdr3_aa: CASRPREGSPLHF

j_call: TRBJ1-2
v_call: TRBV28
clone_size: once
d_call: NA
cdr3_nt: TGTGCCAGCAGTTCTGGGGGATGGGGTGGCTATGGCTACACCTTC
cdr3_aa: CASSSGGWGGYGYTF

j_call: TRBJ2-7
v_call: TRBV6-5
clone_size: NA
d_call: NA
cdr3_nt: TGTGCCAGCAAAGGGTTCTCCTACGAGCAGTACTTC
cdr3_aa: CASKGFSYEQYF

j_call: TRBJ1-4
v_call: TRBV18
clone_size: NA
d_call: NA
cdr3_nt: TGTGCCAGCTCATTGGGCAGATCCGAAAAACTGTTTTTT
cdr3_aa: CASSLGRSEKLFF

j_call: TRBJ2-3
v_call: TRBV2
clone_size: NA
d_call: TRBD2
cdr3_nt: TGTGCCAGCAGTGCCGAGCGGGAATTTGATACGCAGTATTTT
cdr3_aa: CASSAEREFDTQYF

j_call: TRBJ2-7
v_call: TRBV2
clone_size: few
d_call: NA
cdr3_nt: TGTGCCAGCAGGGATGTGGTGGGAGAGCAGTACTTC
cdr3_aa: CASRDVVGEQYF

j_call: TRBJ2-5
v_call: TRBV21-1
clone_size: NA
d_call: NA
cdr3_nt: TGTGCCAGCAGCGATCCTGGACAGGGGCACCAAGAGACCCAGTACTTC
cdr3_aa: CASSDPGQGHQETQYF

j_call: TRBJ2-5
v_call: TRBV19
clone_size: NA
d_call: NA
cdr3_nt: TGTGCCAGTAGTATTTCGGTCCAGGGAGAGACCCAGTACTTC
cdr3_aa: CASSISVQGETQYF

j_call: TRBJ2-7
v_call: TRBV27
clone_size: NA
d_call: NA
cdr3_nt: TGTGCCAGCATCCCGGTGATGGGGGCAGGTGGAACCTACGAGCAGTACTTC
cdr3_aa: CASIPVMGAGGTYEQYF

j_call: TRBJ1-1
v_call: TRBV9
clone_size: NA
d_call: TRBD1
cdr3_nt: TGTGCCAGCAGCTCCTTGGACAGGGGGAACACTGAAGCTTTCTTT
cdr3_aa: CASSSLDRGNTEAFF

j_call: TRBJ1-5
v_call: TRBV9
clone_size: NA
d_call: NA
cdr3_nt: TGTGCCAGCAGCGGTGGTATCAGCAATCAGCCCCAGCATTTT
cdr3_aa: CASSGGISNQPQHF

j_call: TRBJ2-7
v_call: TRBV28
clone_size: NA
d_call: TRBD1
cdr3_nt: TGTGCCAGCAGTCCTGGACAGGGAATAGACTACGAGCAGTACTTC
cdr3_aa: CASSPGQGIDYEQYF

j_call: TRBJ2-3
v_call: TRBV11-3
clone_size: NA
d_call: NA
cdr3_nt: TGTGCCAGCAGCCCAGGGGCTTGGGGGACTAGCACAGATACGCAGTATTTT
cdr3_aa: CASSPGAWGTSTDTQYF

j_call: TRBJ2-7
v_call: TRBV5-1
clone_size: once
d_call: NA
cdr3_nt: TGCGCCAGCAGCTTGGGCGGGCGGAGCTACGAGCAGTACTTC
cdr3_aa: CASSLGGRSYEQYF

j_call: TRBJ2-7
v_call: TRBV11-2
clone_size: NA
d_call: TRBD1
cdr3_nt: TGTGCCAGCAGCCACCGACAGGGGCCACGTTCCTACGAGCAGTACTTC
cdr3_aa: CASSHRQGPRSYEQYF

j_call: TRBJ2-7
v_call: TRBV2
clone_size: few
d_call: NA
cdr3_nt: TGTGCCAGCAGCCGCCCGGCAGGGGATTACGAGCAGTACTTC
cdr3_aa: CASSRPAGDYEQYF

j_call: TRBJ1-2
v_call: TRBV5-6
clone_size: NA
d_call: NA
cdr3_nt: TGTGCCAGCAGCTTGGGTGGGGGCGCGGAATATGGCTACACCTTC
cdr3_aa: CASSLGGGAEYGYTF

j_call: TRBJ2-3
v_call: TRBV5-1
clone_size: NA
d_call: TRBD2
cdr3_nt: TGCGCCAGCAGCCTCTTAGCGGGCCTCCCGACAGATACGCAGTATTTT
cdr3_aa: CASSLLAGLPTDTQYF

j_call: TRBJ2-1
v_call: TRBV4-2
clone_size: NA
d_call: TRBD2
cdr3_nt: TGTGCCAGCAGCCGGACGGGACTAGCGGGGGAGGGAACCTACAATGAGCAGTTCTTC
cdr3_aa: CASSRTGLAGEGTYNEQFF

j_call: TRBJ2-1
v_call: TRBV5-5
clone_size: NA
d_call: NA
cdr3_nt: TGTGCCAGCAGCTACGACCGGATATCCTACAATGAGCAGTTCTTC
cdr3_aa: CASSYDRISYNEQFF

j_call: TRBJ2-3
v_call: TRBV11-2
clone_size: NA
d_call: TRBD2
cdr3_nt: TGTGCCAGCAGCTTATCTCCTAGCGGGACGGCCGATACGCAGTATTTT
cdr3_aa: CASSLSPSGTADTQYF

j_call: TRBJ1-2
v_call: TRBV28
clone_size: NA
d_call: NA
cdr3_nt: TGTGCCAGCAGTTTTACCTTGGGTGGCTACACCTTC
cdr3_aa: CASSFTLGGYTF

j_call: TRBJ2-3
v_call: TRBV4-2
clone_size: NA
d_call: NA
cdr3_nt: TGTGCCAGCAGCCAAGAAGCCTACTACACAGATACGCAGTATTTT
cdr3_aa: CASSQEAYYTDTQYF

j_call: TRBJ2-1
v_call: TRBV27
clone_size: NA
d_call: NA
cdr3_nt: TGTGCCAGCAGAACTATGGACGGCAACAATGAGCAGTTCTTC
cdr3_aa: CASRTMDGNNEQFF

j_call: TRBJ2-5
v_call: TRBV9
clone_size: once
d_call: TRBD2
cdr3_nt: TGTGCCAGCAGCGTAGGTCGGTCGCTAGCGGGAGGAGAGACCCAGTACTTC
cdr3_aa: CASSVGRSLAGGETQYF

j_call: TRBJ2-1
v_call: TRBV6-6
clone_size: NA
d_call: TRBD2
cdr3_nt: TGTGCCAGCGGAACTAGCGGGAGGGCCTGGGGAAATGAGCAGTTCTTC
cdr3_aa: CASGTSGRAWGNEQFF

j_call: TRBJ1-2
v_call: TRBV4-2
clone_size: NA
d_call: NA
cdr3_nt: TGTGCCAGCAGCCAAGATCAACAGATATATGGCTACACCTTC
cdr3_aa: CASSQDQQIYGYTF

j_call: TRBJ2-3
v_call: TRBV19
clone_size: NA
d_call: TRBD2
cdr3_nt: TGTGCCAGTAGTGGGGGAGGGAGGACAGATACGCAGTATTTT
cdr3_aa: CASSGGGRTDTQYF

j_call: TRBJ2-5
v_call: TRBV7-9
clone_size: NA
d_call: TRBD2
cdr3_nt: TGTGCCAGCAGCATTGGCAAACTAGCGGGAGTTGAGACCCAGTACTTC
cdr3_aa: CASSIGKLAGVETQYF

j_call: TRBJ1-1
v_call: TRBV3-1/TRBV3-2
clone_size: NA
d_call: NA
cdr3_nt: TGTGCCAGCAGCCAAGAATGGGTACAGGAGCTGCCCAAGAACACTGAAGCTTTCTTT
cdr3_aa: CASSQEWVQELPKNTEAFF